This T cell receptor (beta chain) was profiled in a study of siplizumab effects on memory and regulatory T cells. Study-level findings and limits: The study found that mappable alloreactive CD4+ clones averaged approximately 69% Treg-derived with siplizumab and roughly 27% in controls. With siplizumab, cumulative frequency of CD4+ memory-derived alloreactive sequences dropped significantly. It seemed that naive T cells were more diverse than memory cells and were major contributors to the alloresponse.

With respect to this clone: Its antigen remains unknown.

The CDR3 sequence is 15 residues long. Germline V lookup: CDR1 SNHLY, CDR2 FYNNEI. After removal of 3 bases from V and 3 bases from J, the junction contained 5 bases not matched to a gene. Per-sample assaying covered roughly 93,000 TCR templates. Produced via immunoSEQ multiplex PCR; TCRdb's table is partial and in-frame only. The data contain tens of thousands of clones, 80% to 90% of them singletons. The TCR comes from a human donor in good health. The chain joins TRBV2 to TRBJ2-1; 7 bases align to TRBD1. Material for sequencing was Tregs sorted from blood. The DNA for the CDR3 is TGTGCCAGCAGTGAGAGGGCAGGGGGCTACAATGAGCAGTTCTTC. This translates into CASSERAGGYNEQFF.